Below, 4 T cell receptor beta chains from the same sample are listed, as sequenced in a study of T cell responses to AZD1222 COVID-19 vaccine. Produced via immunoSEQ multiplex PCR; TCRdb's table is partial and in-frame only. The sample yields 75,000 to 90,000 clones, around 84% seen once. Sequencing was performed on peripheral blood, taken on day 0 of AZD1222 vaccination. All receptors derive from an adult in good health.

The gene calls are TRBV4-3 and TRBJ1-4; D possibly corresponds to TRBD1 (6 bases). The germline CDR1 and CDR2 sequences are LGHNA and YSLEER. V lost 1 base and J 8 bases, leaving 17 bases between the germline ends. The CDR3 length is 16 residues. CDR3 nucleotide sequence: TGCGCCAGCAGCCAAGCTGGGGTCGGGGGGCTGGAAAAACTGTTTTTT. This gives the protein CASSQAGVGGLEKLFF.

This clone was seen a single time. The CDR3 nucleotides are TGTGCCAGCAGCTTAGGCCCGACAGGGATTGCGACCGGGGAGCTGTTTTTT. Its translation: CASSLGPTGIATGELFF. The rearrangement joins TRBV11-3 to TRBJ2-2; the match to TRBD1 covers 7 bases. The CDR3 extends over 17 amino acids. CDR1 is SGHNT and CDR2 is YENEEA in the germline V gene. V shed 1 base, J shed 5 bases, and the junction held 10 bases outside the gene matches.

V gene TRBV6-5 combines with J gene TRBJ1-1; possibly TRBD1 for D (6 bases). There are 13 residues in the CDR3. Trimming shortened V by 6 bases and J by 4 bases, and 12 bases separated the two germline ends. Looked up from germline, CDR1 is MNHEY and CDR2 is SVGAGI. CDR3 protein: CASRQGIGTEAFF. The CDR3 DNA sequence: TGTGCCAGCAGACAGGGAATTGGCACTGAAGCTTTCTTT.

V gene TRBV27 combines with J gene TRBJ2-5; the match to TRBD2 covers 9 bases. Germline loops: CDR1 MNHEY, CDR2 SMNVEV (reference sequence). Trimming removed 6 bases from V and 5 bases from J; junction bases left unmatched: 10. The CDR3 totals 15 residues. The CDR3 DNA reads as TGTGCCAGCAGCCCAGCGGGGGGACTGGGGGAGACCCAGTACTTC. This translates into CASSPAGGLGETQYF.